This T cell receptor (beta chain) was obtained from a study of T cells in localized non-small cell lung cancer. Profiling relied on immunoSEQ multiplex PCR, and the TCRdb table lists in-frame clones only, not all of them. This table holds about 5,000 clones, less than 35% found once. This clone was detected only a few times. What it binds is unknown. The study's findings and limits: Sequencing covered just one tumor region, so heterogeneity cannot be ruled out. The study detected a median around 57 of the top 100 tumor clones in adjacent lung. Those with higher blood T cell density had longer overall survival. Clonality of T cells reached its maximum in uninvolved adjacent lung, surpassing tumor.

V shed 4 bases and J 1 base; nucleotides not matched to a gene: 10. CDR3 size: 17 residues. From germline, CDR1 is MNHGY and CDR2 SAAAGT. Source: lung tumor tissue, taken before any cancer treatment. The source is a man aged 40 to 75 with stage II lung adenocarcinoma. The J gene is TRBJ2-3, the V gene TRBV6-8; 8 nucleotides align to TRBD1. The CDR3 sequence: CASSLIPRGRGTDTQYF. CDR3 DNA sequence: TGTGCCAGCAGTTTAATACCCAGGGGGCGCGGCACAGATACGCAGTATTTT.